These T cell receptor beta chains were read from a single sample in a study of T cell clonotyping in hematopoietic cell transplantation. TCRdb's table, derived via immunoSEQ multiplex PCR, lists solely in-frame clones and lacks some. The sample has fewer than 70,000 clones, 85% to 95% seen once. The sequenced sample consisted of peripheral blood mononuclear cells. These receptors originate from a middle-aged man in good health. Some clones in this sample may be carry-over from other donors' samples. Each CDR3 is given without its conserved first and last residue. Only some rows state a clone size, as once, few, many or a class for expanded clones.

>12|NA|TRBV2|TRBJ2-5
ASSEQGLQETQY
>11|once|TRBV7-9|TRBJ1-1
ASSEPGPPEAF
>12|once|TRBV28|TRBJ2-1
ASSPGTSTLEQF
>19|few|TRBV4-1|TRBJ1-3
ASSQDFTPRGWKGLGNTIY
>13|NA|TRBV27|TRBJ1-2
ASSLYPDGNYGYT
>11|NA|TRBV28|TRBJ1-1
ASSRQGNTEAF
>14|NA|TRBV30|TRBJ2-1
AWRRPGLAAYNEQF
>13|NA|TRBV6-4|TRBJ2-1
ASSDGLAGVGEQF
>16|NA|TRBV6-1|TRBJ1-4
ASSGLKRGRGAEEKLF
>13|NA|TRBV5-1|TRBJ2-2
ASHVATGGSGELF
>10|NA|TRBV11-2|TRBJ2-1
ASSLTRGLQF
>12|NA|TRBV28|TRBJ2-7
ASSARISTYEQY
>13|NA|TRBV6-1|TRBJ1-6
ASRSGDLYNSPLH
>10|NA|TRBV28|TRBJ2-7
ASSLDSYEQY
>14|NA|TRBV7-2|TRBJ2-5
ASTPSGRAASETQY
>14|NA|TRBV11-2|TRBJ2-3
ASSSGLAPSTDTQY
>10|once|TRBV29-1|TRBJ2-1
SVASGKNEQF
>13|NA|TRBV19|TRBJ2-7
ASQRIGQGDYEQY
>13|NA|TRBV5-1|TRBJ2-1
ASSLPSPPNNEQF
>16|NA|TRBV6-1|TRBJ1-2
ASSETPNPGNSNYGYT
>13|NA|TRBV10-1|TRBJ2-5
ASSSDAGDQETQY
>11|once|TRBV2|TRBJ1-6
ASSVGTDSPLH
>13|few|TRBV29-1|TRBJ2-7
SVGTGPDLGYEQY
>11|NA|TRBV6-4|TRBJ1-1
ASSDGMNTEAF
>12|NA|TRBV2|TRBJ2-7
ASREDASSYEQY
>10|NA|TRBV19|TRBJ1-5
ASSIQGRAQH
>12|NA|TRBV6-6|TRBJ1-5
ASSLLEGNQPQH
>13|NA|TRBV4-1|TRBJ1-5
ASSQATVGNQPQH
>13|NA|TRBV29-1|TRBJ1-1
SVEGGPAMNTEAF
>12|NA|TRBV5-1|TRBJ1-1
ASSWDRVNTEAF
>13|NA|TRBV5-4|TRBJ1-2
ASSLEGRAISGYT
>13|NA|TRBV19|TRBJ2-3
ASSIQGRGTDTQY
>11|NA|TRBV19|TRBJ2-7
ASSPRTGNEQY
>12|few|TRBV9|TRBJ2-4
ADPGGGAKNIQY
>13|NA|TRBV5-4|TRBJ1-4
ASSSRQGGSEKLF
>12|NA|TRBV5-8|TRBJ2-7
ASSLGQGMAKQY
>15|NA|TRBV5-4|TRBJ2-3
ASRTGTSRSSTDTQY
>14|NA|TRBV19|TRBJ2-5
ASSPGSLAVQETQY
>15|NA|TRBV27|TRBJ2-7
ASSLSPTLGFHYEQY
>13|NA|TRBV5-1|TRBJ1-1
ASSGGTSEGTEAF
>13|NA|TRBV5-1|TRBJ1-1
ASSIRQGGFTEAF
>13|NA|TRBV2|TRBJ1-4
ASRYLTGKGEKLF
>10|NA|TRBV7-9|TRBJ2-7
ASTTGQGEQY
>15|NA|TRBV29-1|TRBJ2-3
SVEDSASGVEGDTQY
>11|once|TRBV19|TRBJ2-1
ASSMRSTDEQF
>11|NA|TRBV19|TRBJ1-5
ASSIQTGQPQH
>11|NA|TRBV4-2|TRBJ1-5
ASSQDDNQPQH
>12|once|TRBV9|TRBJ1-6
ASSARGGGSPLH
>11|NA|TRBV5-6|TRBJ2-3
ASSVGTPETQY
>11|NA|TRBV28|TRBJ1-5
ASSLRGLQPQH
>12|NA|TRBV6-5|TRBJ1-5
ASSSRQAGQPQH
>16|NA|TRBV27|TRBJ1-1
ASIPRVGQYHGTGEAF
>15|NA|TRBV5-4|TRBJ2-7
ASSLGGGLAGIYEQY
>14|NA|TRBV19|TRBJ2-3
ASSIDPGGFTDTQY
>13|NA|TRBV6-6|TRBJ1-2
ASSYSVSSNYGYT
>11|NA|TRBV6-1|TRBJ2-7
ASSEERGYEQY
>13|few|TRBV2|TRBJ2-2
ASSEGDVSPGELF
>11|NA|TRBV9|TRBJ2-3
ASSVGYADTQY
>14|NA|TRBV6-5|TRBJ2-5
ASSYGSAVGQETQY
>13|NA|TRBV5-4|TRBJ2-2
ASSPTSGTGGELF